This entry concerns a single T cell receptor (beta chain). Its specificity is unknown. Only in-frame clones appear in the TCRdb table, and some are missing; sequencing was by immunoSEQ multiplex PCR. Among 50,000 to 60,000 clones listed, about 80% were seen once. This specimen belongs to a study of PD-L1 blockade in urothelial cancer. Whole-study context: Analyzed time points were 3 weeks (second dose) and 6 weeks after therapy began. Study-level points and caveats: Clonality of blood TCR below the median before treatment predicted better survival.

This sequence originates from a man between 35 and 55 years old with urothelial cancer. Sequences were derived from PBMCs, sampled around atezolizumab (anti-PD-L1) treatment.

Here the CDR3 DNA reads TGTGCCAGCAGCCTAGAATCGGAGACCCAGTACTTC. It translates to CASSLESETQYF. V and J are TRBV7-9 and TRBJ2-5; D gene uncertain. Germline CDR1 is SEHNR and CDR2 is FQNEAQ (reference sequence). V was cut by 5 bases and J by 5 bases, with 9 bases left in between. CDR3 length equals 12 residues.